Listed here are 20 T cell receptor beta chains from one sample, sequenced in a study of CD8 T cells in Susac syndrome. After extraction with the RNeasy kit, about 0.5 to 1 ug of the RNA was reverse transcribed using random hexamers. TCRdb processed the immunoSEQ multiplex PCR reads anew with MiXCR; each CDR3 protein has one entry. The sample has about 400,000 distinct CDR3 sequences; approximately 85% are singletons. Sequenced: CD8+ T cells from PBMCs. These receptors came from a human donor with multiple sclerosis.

CDR3 in DNA: TGTGCCAGCAGTAAAAGGGGGCACGGTGAAAAACTGTTTTTT. Translated: CASSKRGHGEKLFF. The V gene is TRBV6-5, the J gene TRBJ1-4; the match to TRBD1 covers 7 bases. CDR1 is MNHEY, CDR2 SVGAGI, per germline. This CDR3 comprises 14 residues. V shed 5 bases and J 7 bases; nucleotides not matched to a gene: 7.

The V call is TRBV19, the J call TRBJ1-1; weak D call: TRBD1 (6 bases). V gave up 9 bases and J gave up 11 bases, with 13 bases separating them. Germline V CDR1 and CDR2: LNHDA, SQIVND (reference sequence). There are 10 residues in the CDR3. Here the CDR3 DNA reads TGTGCCAGCCGGGGGGCGGGGGCTTTCTTT. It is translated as CASRGAGAFF.

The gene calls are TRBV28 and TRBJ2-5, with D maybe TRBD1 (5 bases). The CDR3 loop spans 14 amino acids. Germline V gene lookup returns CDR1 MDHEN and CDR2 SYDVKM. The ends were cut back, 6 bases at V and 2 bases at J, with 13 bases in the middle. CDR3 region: CASSLTVGQETQYF. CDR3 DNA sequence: TGTGCCAGCAGCCTGACAGTGGGGCAAGAGACCCAGTACTTC.

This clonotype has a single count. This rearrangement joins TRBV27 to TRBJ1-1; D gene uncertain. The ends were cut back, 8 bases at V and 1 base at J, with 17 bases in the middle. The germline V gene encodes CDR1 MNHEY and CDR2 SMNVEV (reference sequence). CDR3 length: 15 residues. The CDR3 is CASLIGLGSNTEAFF. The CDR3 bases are TGTGCCAGCCTAATCGGGCTCGGGTCGAACACTGAAGCTTTCTTT.

This CDR3 reads CASSMGLFYEQYF. The CDR3 DNA reads TGTGCCAGTAGTATGGGACTGTTCTACGAGCAGTACTTC. The V gene is TRBV19, the J gene TRBJ2-7; possibly TRBD2 for D (6 bases). Looked up from germline, CDR1 is LNHDA and CDR2 is SQIVND (reference sequence). This CDR3 is built from 13 residues. V lost 3 bases to trimming and J lost 3 bases, with 9 bases between them. Filled out from reference TRBV19 and TRBJ2-7, the complete variable domain reads DGGITQSPKYLFRKEGQNVTLSCEQNLNHDAMYWYRQDPGQGLRLIYYSQIVNDFQKGDIAEGYSVSREKKESFPLTVTSAQKNPTAFYLCASSMGLFYEQYFGPGTRLTVT.

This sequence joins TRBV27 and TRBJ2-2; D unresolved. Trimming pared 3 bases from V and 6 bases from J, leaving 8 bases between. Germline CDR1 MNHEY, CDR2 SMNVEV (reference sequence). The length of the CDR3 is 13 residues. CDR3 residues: CASSFLQSGELFF. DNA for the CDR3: TGTGCCAGCAGTTTCCTCCAGTCCGGGGAGCTGTTTTTT.

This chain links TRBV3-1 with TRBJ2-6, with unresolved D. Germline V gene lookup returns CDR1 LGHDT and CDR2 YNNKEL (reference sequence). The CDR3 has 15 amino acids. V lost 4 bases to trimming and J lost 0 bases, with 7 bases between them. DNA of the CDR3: TGTGCCAGCAGCCTAGACATCTCTGGGGCCAACGTCCTGACTTTC. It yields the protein CASSLDISGANVLTF.

CDR3 sequence (DNA): TGTGCCAGCAGCCAAGCCCTCATTTTGTCGGGACGGGGCTACGAGCAGTACTTC. Protein product: CASSQALILSGRGYEQYF. The chain is built from TRBV4-2 and TRBJ2-7; D is possibly TRBD1 or TRBD2 (5 bases each). V was pared by 1 base and J by 3 bases, with 22 bases between. The CDR3 consists of 18 residues. Germline V CDR1 and CDR2: LGHNA, YNFKEQ.

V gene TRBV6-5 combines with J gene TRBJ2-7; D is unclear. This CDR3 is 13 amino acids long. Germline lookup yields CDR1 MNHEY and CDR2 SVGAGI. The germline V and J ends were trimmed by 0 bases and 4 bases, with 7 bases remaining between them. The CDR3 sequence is CASSYSSRYEQYF. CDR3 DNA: TGTGCCAGCAGTTACTCGAGCAGGTACGAGCAGTACTTC.

The DNA of the CDR3 is TGTGCCAGCAGTCCAAGCGGGGGGTATTACAATGAGCAGTTCTTC. Translation: CASSPSGGYYNEQFF. V is TRBV6-5 and J is TRBJ2-1; 9 nucleotides align to TRBD2. The V segment lost 5 bases and the J segment 4 bases; nucleotides outside the gene matches: 6. Germline-derived CDR1 and CDR2 are MNHEY and SVGAGI. This CDR3 has 15 residues.

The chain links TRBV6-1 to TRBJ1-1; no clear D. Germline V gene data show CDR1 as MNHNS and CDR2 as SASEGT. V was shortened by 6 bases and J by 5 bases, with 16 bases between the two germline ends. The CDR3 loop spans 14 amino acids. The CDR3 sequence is CASSLTALRTEAFF. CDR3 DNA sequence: TGTGCCAGCAGCCTCACCGCTCTGCGTACTGAAGCTTTCTTT.

Here the CDR3 reads CASSTTGTGAYEQYF. DNA of the CDR3: TGTGCCAGCAGCACCACTGGGACAGGGGCCTACGAGCAGTACTTC. The chain links TRBV7-9 to TRBJ2-7, with TRBD1 identical over 10 bases. The ends lost 5 bases at V and 2 bases at J; junction bases unmatched: 6. The CDR3 contains 15 residues. From germline, CDR1 is SEHNR and CDR2 FQNEAQ (reference sequence).

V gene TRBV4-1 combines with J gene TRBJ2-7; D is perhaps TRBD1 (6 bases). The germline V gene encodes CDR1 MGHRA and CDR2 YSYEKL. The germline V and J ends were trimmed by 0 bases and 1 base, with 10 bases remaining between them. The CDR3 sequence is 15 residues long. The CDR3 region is CASSQEQGQSYEQYF. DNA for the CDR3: TGCGCCAGCAGCCAAGAACAGGGTCAGTCCTACGAGCAGTACTTC.

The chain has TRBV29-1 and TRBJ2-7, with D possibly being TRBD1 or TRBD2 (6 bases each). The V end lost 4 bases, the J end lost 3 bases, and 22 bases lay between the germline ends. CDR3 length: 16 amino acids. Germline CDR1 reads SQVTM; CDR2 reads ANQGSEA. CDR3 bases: TGCAGCGTTGTTGGTCTCCCGGGGGCGGTAAGCTACGAGCAGTACTTC. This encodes CSVVGLPGAVSYEQYF.

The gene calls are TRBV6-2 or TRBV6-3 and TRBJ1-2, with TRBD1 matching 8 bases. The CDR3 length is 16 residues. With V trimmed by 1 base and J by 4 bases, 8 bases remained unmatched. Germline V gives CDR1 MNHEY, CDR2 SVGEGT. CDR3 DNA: TGTGCCAGCAGTTACTACGGACAGGGCGGCAGCTATGGCTACACCTTC. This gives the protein CASSYYGQGGSYGYTF.

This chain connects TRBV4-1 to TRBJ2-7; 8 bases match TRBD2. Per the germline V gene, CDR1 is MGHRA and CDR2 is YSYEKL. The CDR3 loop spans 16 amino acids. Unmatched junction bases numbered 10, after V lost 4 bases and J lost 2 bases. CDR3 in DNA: TGCGCCAGCAGCCGTCCGGGAGGGGGGGGTGCCTACGAGCAGTACTTC. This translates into CASSRPGGGGAYEQYF.

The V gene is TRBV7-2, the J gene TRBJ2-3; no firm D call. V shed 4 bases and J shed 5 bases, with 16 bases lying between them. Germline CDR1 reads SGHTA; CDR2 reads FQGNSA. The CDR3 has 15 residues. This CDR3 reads CASSSSNPAVDTQYF. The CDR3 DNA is TGTGCCAGCAGCTCCAGCAACCCCGCAGTAGATACGCAGTATTTT.

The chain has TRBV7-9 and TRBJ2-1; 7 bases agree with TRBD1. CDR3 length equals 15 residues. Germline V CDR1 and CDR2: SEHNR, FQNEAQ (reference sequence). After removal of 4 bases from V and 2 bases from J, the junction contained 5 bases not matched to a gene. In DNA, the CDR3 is TGTGCCAGCAGCTCCGGGACAGATACCTACAATGAGCAGTTCTTC. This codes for CASSSGTDTYNEQFF.

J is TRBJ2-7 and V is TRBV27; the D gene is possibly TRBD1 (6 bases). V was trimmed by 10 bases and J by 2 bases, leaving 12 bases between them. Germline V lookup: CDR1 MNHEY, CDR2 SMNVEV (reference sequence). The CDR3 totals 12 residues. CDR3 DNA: TGTGCCACCGGGACACCTCCCTACGAGCAGTACTTC. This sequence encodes CATGTPPYEQYF.

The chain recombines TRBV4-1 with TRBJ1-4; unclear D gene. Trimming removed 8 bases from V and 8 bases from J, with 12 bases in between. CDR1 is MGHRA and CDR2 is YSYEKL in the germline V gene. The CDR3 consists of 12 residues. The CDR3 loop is CASSILGEKLFF. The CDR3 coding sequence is TGCGCCAGCTCTATTTTAGGGGAAAAACTGTTTTTT.